The present TCR beta chain was sequenced within a study of T cell responses to AZD1222 COVID-19 vaccine. About this clone: Its antigen is still unknown.

General observations from the study: Baseline seropositivity occurred in only six or seven AZD1222 recipients.

Method: immunoSEQ multiplex PCR; TCRdb's copy keeps in-frame clones and lacks some. The table includes around 200,000 clones, 80% to 90% detected once. Looked up from germline, CDR1 is SGDLS and CDR2 is YYNGEE. V was clipped by 4 bases and J by 6 bases; unmatched bases: 10. This CDR3 comprises 14 residues. This sequence originates from an adult in good health. The genes are TRBV9 and TRBJ2-7; 7 bases agree with TRBD1. The specimen was peripheral blood, collected on day 0 of AZD1222 vaccination. The CDR3 DNA follows: TGTGCCAGCAGCCCCCGAGACAGGGATGGCGAGCAGTACTTC. Translation: CASSPRDRDGEQYF. The full variable domain, with the rest looked up from reference TRBV9 and TRBJ2-7, is DSGVTQTPKHLITATGQRVTLRCSPRSGDLSVYWYQQSLDQGLQFLIQYYNGEERAKGNILERFSAQQFPDLHSELNLSSLELGDSALYFCASSPRDRDGEQYFGPGTRLTVT.